A selection of T cell receptor beta chains follows, all from one sample in a study of CD4 T cell repertoires in COVID-19. The method was immunoSEQ multiplex PCR; TCRdb's version includes in-frame clones alone and lacks a portion of them. The repertoire holds 400 to 550 clones, around a quarter seen once, with roughly a third in the top ten. These receptors' antigens are unknown. The sequences come from memory CD4+ T cells, cultured in vitro, collected after recovery from COVID-19. These receptors originate from a human donor who had COVID-19. CDR3s leave out the opening cysteine and the closing phenylalanine or tryptophan.

v_gene: TRBV25-1
j_gene: TRBJ1-6
CDR3aa: ASSEYNSPLH

v_gene: TRBV7-2
j_gene: TRBJ2-3
CDR3aa: ASSQRLAGVTDTQY

v_gene: TRBV7-8
j_gene: TRBJ1-5
CDR3aa: ASSLGVGSAQH

v_gene: TRBV5-8
j_gene: TRBJ2-3
CDR3aa: ASSRSPPSGGTDTQY

v_gene: TRBV2
j_gene: TRBJ1-5
CDR3aa: ASTRDVDQPQH

v_gene: TRBV5-8
j_gene: TRBJ1-4
CDR3aa: ASSLFGRNPEKLF

v_gene: TRBV6-5
j_gene: TRBJ1-1
CDR3aa: ASRSGTGSNTEAF

v_gene: TRBV6-2/TRBV6-3
j_gene: TRBJ1-2
CDR3aa: ASSPQGGRGYT

v_gene: TRBV6-1
j_gene: TRBJ2-5
CDR3aa: ASSDRTRVWTQY

v_gene: TRBV28
j_gene: TRBJ2-3
CDR3aa: ASRTPSGRAQDTQY

v_gene: TRBV24-1
j_gene: TRBJ2-5
CDR3aa: ATSARGQETQY

v_gene: TRBV11-3
j_gene: TRBJ2-1
CDR3aa: ASSPSLRNEQF

v_gene: TRBV12-3/TRBV12-4
j_gene: TRBJ2-7
CDR3aa: ASSPGTTEQY

v_gene: TRBV30
j_gene: TRBJ1-1
CDR3aa: AWSTGVGGTEAF

v_gene: TRBV6-5
j_gene: TRBJ1-2
CDR3aa: ASSADRAPYGYT

v_gene: TRBV5-1
j_gene: TRBJ2-2
CDR3aa: ASSPGGGNPGELF

v_gene: TRBV7-8
j_gene: TRBJ2-7
CDR3aa: ASSFSGYEQY

v_gene: TRBV6-5
j_gene: TRBJ1-2
CDR3aa: ASSSGGTGYGYT

v_gene: TRBV29-1
j_gene: TRBJ1-2
CDR3aa: SVLGDGYT

v_gene: TRBV9
j_gene: TRBJ2-5
CDR3aa: ASSTSGVFTETQY

v_gene: TRBV18
j_gene: TRBJ2-5
CDR3aa: ASSPDKGGTQY

v_gene: TRBV6-5
j_gene: TRBJ2-5
CDR3aa: ASSLGETQY

v_gene: TRBV20-1
j_gene: TRBJ2-7
CDR3aa: SAATGNEQY

v_gene: TRBV6-1
j_gene: TRBJ2-7
CDR3aa: ASSDGGPYEQY

v_gene: TRBV5-4
j_gene: TRBJ2-7
CDR3aa: ASSFGDRAYEQY

v_gene: TRBV6-5
j_gene: TRBJ2-7
CDR3aa: ASNRASTGDEQY

v_gene: TRBV6-5
j_gene: TRBJ1-2
CDR3aa: ASSVGANYGYT

v_gene: TRBV27
j_gene: TRBJ2-7
CDR3aa: ASSLGDRGYEQY

v_gene: TRBV9
j_gene: TRBJ1-2
CDR3aa: ASSVANYGYT

v_gene: TRBV24-1
j_gene: TRBJ2-3
CDR3aa: ATSVAGGPQTQY

v_gene: TRBV28
j_gene: TRBJ1-2
CDR3aa: ASSLLGGVYGYT

v_gene: TRBV5-4
j_gene: TRBJ2-6
CDR3aa: ASSLAYSGANVLT